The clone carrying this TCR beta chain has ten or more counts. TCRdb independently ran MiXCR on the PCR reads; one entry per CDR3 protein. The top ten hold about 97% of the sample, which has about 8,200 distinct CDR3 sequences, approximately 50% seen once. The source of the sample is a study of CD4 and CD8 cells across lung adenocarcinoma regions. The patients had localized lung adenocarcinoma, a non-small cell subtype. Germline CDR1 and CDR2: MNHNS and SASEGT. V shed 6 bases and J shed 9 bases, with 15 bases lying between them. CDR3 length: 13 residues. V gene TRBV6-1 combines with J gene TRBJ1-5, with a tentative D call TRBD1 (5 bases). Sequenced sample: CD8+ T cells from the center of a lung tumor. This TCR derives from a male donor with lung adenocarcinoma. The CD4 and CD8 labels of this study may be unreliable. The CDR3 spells CASRVRQTRPQHF. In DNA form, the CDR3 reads TGTGCCAGCAGGGTCAGACAGACAAGGCCCCAGCATTTT.